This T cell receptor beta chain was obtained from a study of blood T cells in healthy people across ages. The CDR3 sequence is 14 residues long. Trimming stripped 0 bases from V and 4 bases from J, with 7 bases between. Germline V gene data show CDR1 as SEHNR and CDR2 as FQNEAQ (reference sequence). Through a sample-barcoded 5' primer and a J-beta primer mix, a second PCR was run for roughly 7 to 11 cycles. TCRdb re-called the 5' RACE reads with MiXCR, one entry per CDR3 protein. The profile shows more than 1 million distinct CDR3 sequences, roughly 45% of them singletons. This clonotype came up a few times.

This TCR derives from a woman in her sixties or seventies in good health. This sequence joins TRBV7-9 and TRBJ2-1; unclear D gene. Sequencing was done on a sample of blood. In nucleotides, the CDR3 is TGTGCCAGCAGCTTAGCGTTATTGTACAATGAGCAGTTCTTC. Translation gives CASSLALLYNEQFF.